Listed here are 9 T cell receptor beta chains from one sample, sequenced in a study of control samples from healthy donors and cancer patients. Some clones are missing from TCRdb's copy, which holds only in-frame ones; the method was immunoSEQ multiplex PCR. There are approximately 110,000 clones in the sample; about 89% occur only once, and roughly 15% lies in the top ten. Sequencing was done on a sample of blood. The receptor source for this set is a woman in her 50s in good health.

CDR3 in DNA: TGTGCCACCTCATTAAGGGGGAACACCGGGGAGCTGTTTTTT. Its protein product is CATSLRGNTGELFF. The rearrangement joins TRBV15 to TRBJ2-2; D possibly corresponds to TRBD1 (5 bases). In germline, CDR1 is LNHNV, CDR2 YYDKDF (reference sequence). V gave up 8 bases and J gave up 1 base, with 11 bases separating them. The CDR3 extends over 14 amino acids. Looking up the rest from reference TRBV15 and TRBJ2-2 gives the full variable domain: DAMVIQNPRYQVTQFGKPVTLSCSQTLNHNVMYWYQQKSSQAPKLLFHYYDKDFNNEADTPDNFQSRRPNTSFCFLDIRSPGLGDTAMYLCATSLRGNTGELFFGEGSRLTVL.

The chain couples TRBV7-9 to TRBJ1-1; tentative D call: TRBD1 (5 bases). Germline V lookup: CDR1 SEHNR, CDR2 FQNEAQ (reference sequence). With 4 bases removed from V and 4 bases from J, the gap between germline ends came to 13 bases. There are 14 residues in the CDR3. The CDR3 region has the DNA TGTGCCAGCAGCTCCAGAGCCGGGGGCACTGAAGCTTTCTTT. It yields the protein CASSSRAGGTEAFF.

The CDR3 spells CASSLLGQARETQYF. Here the CDR3 DNA reads TGTGCCAGCAGCTTACTGGGGCAGGCCAGAGAGACCCAGTACTTC. The rearrangement joins TRBV11-2 to TRBJ2-5; D may be TRBD1 (5 bases). Trimming left V 2 bases short and J 4 bases short, with 14 bases between. The CDR3 has 15 residues. The germline CDR1 and CDR2 sequences are SGHAT and FQNNGV.

The gene calls are TRBV6-5 and TRBJ1-6, with D possibly matching TRBD1 (5 bases). The germline V and J ends were trimmed by 2 bases and 12 bases, with 8 bases remaining between them. There are 12 residues in the CDR3. Germline CDR1 and CDR2: MNHEY and SVGAGI. CDR3: CASSYVGGPLHF. CDR3 sequence (DNA): TGTGCCAGCAGTTACGTCGGGGGACCCCTCCACTTT.

This chain connects TRBV7-3 to TRBJ2-7; no firm D call. The germline V and J ends were trimmed by 2 bases and 0 bases, with 5 bases remaining between them. The germline CDR1 and CDR2 sequences are SGHTA and FQGTGA. The CDR3 covers 13 residues. The CDR3 DNA follows: TGTGCCAGCAGCTTAGATCCCTCCTACGAGCAGTACTTC. It codes for CASSLDPSYEQYF.

The J gene is TRBJ1-1, the V gene TRBV6-5; unclear D gene. This CDR3 is 10 amino acids long. Deletions cut 10 bases from V and 3 bases from J, with 6 bases between. Germline V gene lookup returns CDR1 MNHEY and CDR2 SVGAGI. CDR3 coding DNA: TGTGCCATCATCTACACTGAAGCTTTCTTT. Its protein product is CAIIYTEAFF.

The chain couples TRBV7-3 to TRBJ2-2, with TRBD2 matching over 9 bases. The V gene end was trimmed by 0 bases and the J gene end by 7 bases; junction bases not matched to a gene: 9. This CDR3 region has 17 residues. CDR1 is SGHTA, CDR2 FQGTGA, per germline. The CDR3 DNA sequence: TGTGCCAGCAGCTTAACCGGAGCGGGAGGATGGAGCGGGGAGCTGTTTTTT. As protein: CASSLTGAGGWSGELFF.

The V gene is TRBV18, the J gene TRBJ1-6, with D uncertain. The CDR3 totals 14 residues. The ends were cut back, 2 bases at V and 10 bases at J, with 12 bases in the middle. Germline CDR1 reads KGHSH; CDR2 reads LQKENI. CDR3 loop: CASSPSGFGSPLHF. CDR3 DNA sequence: TGTGCCAGCTCACCATCCGGATTTGGGTCACCCCTCCACTTT.

This clone was picked up one time. The rearrangement uses TRBV5-6 and TRBJ2-7; 7 bases are shared with TRBD1. Trimming took 4 bases from V and 3 from J; bases not matched to a gene: 7. The CDR3 length is 14 residues. CDR1 and CDR2 from the germline V gene are SGHDT and YYEEEE. CDR3 nucleotides: TGTGCCAGCAGCCCCAGGACAGGATACTACGAGCAGTACGTC. Protein: CASSPRTGYYEQYV.